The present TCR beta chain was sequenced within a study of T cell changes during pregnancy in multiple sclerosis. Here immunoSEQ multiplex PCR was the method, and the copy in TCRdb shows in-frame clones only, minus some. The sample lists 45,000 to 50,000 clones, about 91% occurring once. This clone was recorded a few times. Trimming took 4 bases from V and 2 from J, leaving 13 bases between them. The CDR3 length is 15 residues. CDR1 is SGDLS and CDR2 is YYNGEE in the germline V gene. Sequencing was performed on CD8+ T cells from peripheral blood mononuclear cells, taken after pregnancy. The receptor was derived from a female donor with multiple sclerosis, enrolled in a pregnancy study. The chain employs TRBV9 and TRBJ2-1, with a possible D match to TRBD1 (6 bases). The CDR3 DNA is TGTGCCAGCAGCCAACAGGGTAGCCCCTACAATGAGCAGTTCTTC. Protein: CASSQQGSPYNEQFF.